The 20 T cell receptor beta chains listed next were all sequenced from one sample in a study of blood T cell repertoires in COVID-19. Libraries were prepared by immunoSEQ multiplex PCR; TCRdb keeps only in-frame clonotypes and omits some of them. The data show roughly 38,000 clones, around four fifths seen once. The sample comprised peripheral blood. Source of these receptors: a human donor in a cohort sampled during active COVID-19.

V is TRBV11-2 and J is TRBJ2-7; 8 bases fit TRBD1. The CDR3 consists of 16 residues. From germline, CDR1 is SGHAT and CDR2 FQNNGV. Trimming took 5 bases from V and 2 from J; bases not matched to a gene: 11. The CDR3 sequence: CASSPTNRQGPYEQYF. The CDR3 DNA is TGTGCCAGCAGCCCAACGAATAGACAGGGGCCCTACGAGCAGTACTTC.

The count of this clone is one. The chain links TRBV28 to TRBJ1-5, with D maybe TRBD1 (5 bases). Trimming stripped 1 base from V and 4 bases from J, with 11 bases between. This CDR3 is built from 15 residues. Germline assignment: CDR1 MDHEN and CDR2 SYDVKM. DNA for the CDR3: TGTGCCAGCAGTTTATCTGGACGGGGGAATCAGCCCCAGCATTTT. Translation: CASSLSGRGNQPQHF.

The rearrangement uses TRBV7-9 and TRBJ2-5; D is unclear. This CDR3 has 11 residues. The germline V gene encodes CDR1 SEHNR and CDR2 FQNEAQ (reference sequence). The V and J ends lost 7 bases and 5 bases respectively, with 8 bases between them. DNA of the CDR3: TGTGCCAGCACCATCTCTGAGACCCAGTACTTC. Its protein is CASTISETQYF.

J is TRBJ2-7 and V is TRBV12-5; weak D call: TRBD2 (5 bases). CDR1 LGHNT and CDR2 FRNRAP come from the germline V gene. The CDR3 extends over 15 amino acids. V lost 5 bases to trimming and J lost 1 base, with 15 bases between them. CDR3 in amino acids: CASGPLAYPSYEQYF. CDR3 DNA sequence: TGTGCTAGTGGTCCCCTAGCATACCCATCCTACGAGCAGTACTTC.

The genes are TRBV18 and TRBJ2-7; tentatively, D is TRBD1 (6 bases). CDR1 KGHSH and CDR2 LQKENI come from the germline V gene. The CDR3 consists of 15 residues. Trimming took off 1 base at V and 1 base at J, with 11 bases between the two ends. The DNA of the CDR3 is TGTGCCAGCTCACCACTGACAGGCTCTTCCTACGAGCAGTACTTC. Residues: CASSPLTGSSYEQYF.

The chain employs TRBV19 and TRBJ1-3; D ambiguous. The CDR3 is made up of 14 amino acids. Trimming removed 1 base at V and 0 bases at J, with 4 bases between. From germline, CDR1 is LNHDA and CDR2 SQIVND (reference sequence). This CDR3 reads CASSIGHSGNTIYF. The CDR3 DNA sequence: TGTGCCAGTAGTATAGGACACTCTGGAAACACCATATATTTT.

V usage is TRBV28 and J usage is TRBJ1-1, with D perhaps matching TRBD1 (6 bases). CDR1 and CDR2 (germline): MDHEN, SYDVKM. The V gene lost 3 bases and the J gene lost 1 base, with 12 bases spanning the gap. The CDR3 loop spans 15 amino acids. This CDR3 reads CASSLGAQGNTEAFF. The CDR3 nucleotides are TGTGCCAGCAGTTTGGGGGCACAGGGGAACACTGAAGCTTTCTTT. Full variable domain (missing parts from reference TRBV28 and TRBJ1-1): DVKVTQSSRYLVKRTGEKVFLECVQDMDHENMFWYRQDPGLGLRLIYFSYDVKMKEKGDIPEGYSVSREKKERFSLILESASTNQTSMYLCASSLGAQGNTEAFFGQGTRLTVV.

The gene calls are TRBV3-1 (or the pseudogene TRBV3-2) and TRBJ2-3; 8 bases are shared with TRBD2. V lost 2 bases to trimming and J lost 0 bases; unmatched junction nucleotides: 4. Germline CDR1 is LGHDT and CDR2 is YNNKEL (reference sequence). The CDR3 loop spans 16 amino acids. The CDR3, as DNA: TGTGCCAGCAGCCAATTGAAGCGGGGGAGCACAGATACGCAGTATTTT. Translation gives CASSQLKRGSTDTQYF.

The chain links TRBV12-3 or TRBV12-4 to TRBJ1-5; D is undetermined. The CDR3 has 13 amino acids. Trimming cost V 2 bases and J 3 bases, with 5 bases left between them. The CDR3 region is CASSLQVNQPQHF. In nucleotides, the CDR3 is TGTGCCAGCAGTTTACAGGTCAATCAGCCCCAGCATTTT.

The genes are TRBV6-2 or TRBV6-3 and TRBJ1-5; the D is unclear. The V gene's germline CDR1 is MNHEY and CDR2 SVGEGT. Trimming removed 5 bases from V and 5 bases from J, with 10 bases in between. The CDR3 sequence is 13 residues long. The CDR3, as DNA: TGTGCCAGCAGTCTCTCCGTAGATCAGCCCCAGCATTTT. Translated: CASSLSVDQPQHF.

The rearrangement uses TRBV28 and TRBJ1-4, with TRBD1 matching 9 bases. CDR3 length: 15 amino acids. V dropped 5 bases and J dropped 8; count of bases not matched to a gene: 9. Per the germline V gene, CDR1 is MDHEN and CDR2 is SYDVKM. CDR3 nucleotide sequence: TGTGCCAGCAGTGCCACAGGGGGCGGAAAGGAAAAACTGTTTTTT. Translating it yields CASSATGGGKEKLFF. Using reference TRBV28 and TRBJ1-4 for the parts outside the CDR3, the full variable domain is DVKVTQSSRYLVKRTGEKVFLECVQDMDHENMFWYRQDPGLGLRLIYFSYDVKMKEKGDIPEGYSVSREKKERFSLILESASTNQTSMYLCASSATGGGKEKLFFGSGTQLSVL.

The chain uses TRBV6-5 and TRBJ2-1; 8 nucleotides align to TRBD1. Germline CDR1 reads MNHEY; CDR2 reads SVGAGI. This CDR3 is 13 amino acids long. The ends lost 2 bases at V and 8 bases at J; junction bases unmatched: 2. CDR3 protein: CASSYVQGDEQFF. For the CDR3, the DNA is TGTGCCAGCAGTTACGTACAGGGGGATGAGCAGTTCTTC.

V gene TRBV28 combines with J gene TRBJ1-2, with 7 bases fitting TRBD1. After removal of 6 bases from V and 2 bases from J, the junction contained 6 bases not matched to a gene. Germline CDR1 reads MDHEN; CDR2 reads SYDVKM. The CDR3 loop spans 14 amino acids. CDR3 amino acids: CASSPTGQNYGYTF. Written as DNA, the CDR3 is TGTGCCAGCAGCCCAACGGGACAGAACTATGGCTACACCTTC.

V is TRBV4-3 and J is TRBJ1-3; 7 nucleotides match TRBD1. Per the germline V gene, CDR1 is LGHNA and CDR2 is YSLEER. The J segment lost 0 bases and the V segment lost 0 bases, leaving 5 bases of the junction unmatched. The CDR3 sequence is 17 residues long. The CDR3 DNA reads TGCGCCAGCAGCCAAGATAGGGGGACAGTCTCTGGAAACACCATATATTTT. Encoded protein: CASSQDRGTVSGNTIYF.

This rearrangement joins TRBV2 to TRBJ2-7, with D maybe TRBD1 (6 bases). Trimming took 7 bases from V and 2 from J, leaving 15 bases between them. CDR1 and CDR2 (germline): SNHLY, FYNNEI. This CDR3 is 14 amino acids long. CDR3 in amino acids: CASNQQGSPYEQYF. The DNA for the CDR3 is TGTGCCAGCAATCAACAGGGTAGTCCCTACGAGCAGTACTTC.

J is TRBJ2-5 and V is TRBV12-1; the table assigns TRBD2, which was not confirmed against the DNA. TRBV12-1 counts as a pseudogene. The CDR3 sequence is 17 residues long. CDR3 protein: CASSFQASGGLQETQYF. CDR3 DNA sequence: TGTGCCAGCAGCTTTCAGGCTAGCGGGGGCCTCCAAGAGACCCAGTACTTC.

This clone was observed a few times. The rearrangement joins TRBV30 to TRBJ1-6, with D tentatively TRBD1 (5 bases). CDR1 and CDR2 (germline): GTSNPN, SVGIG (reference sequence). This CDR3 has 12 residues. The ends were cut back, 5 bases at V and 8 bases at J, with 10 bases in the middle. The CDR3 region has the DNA TGTGCCTGGGGGACCCGGGATTCACCCCTCCACTTT. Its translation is CAWGTRDSPLHF. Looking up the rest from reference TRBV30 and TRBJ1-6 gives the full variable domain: SQTIHQWPATLVQPVGSPLSLECTVEGTSNPNLYWYRQAAGRGLQLLFYSVGIGQISSEVPQNLSASRPQDRQFILSSKKLLLSDSGFYLCAWGTRDSPLHFGNGTRLTVT.

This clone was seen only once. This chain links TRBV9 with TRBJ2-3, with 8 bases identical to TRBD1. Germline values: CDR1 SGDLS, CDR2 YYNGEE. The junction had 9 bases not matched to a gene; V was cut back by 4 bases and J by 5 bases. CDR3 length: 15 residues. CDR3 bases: TGTGCCAGCAGCTTCTCAGGGGGCGTGGTAGATACGCAGTATTTT. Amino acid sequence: CASSFSGGVVDTQYF.

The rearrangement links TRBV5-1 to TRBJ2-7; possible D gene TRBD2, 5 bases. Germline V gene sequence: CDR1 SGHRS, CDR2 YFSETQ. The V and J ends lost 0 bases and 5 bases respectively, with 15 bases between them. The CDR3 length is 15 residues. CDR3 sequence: CASSLGYAGPHEQYF. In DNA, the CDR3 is TGCGCCAGCAGCTTGGGGTATGCGGGTCCCCACGAGCAGTACTTC.

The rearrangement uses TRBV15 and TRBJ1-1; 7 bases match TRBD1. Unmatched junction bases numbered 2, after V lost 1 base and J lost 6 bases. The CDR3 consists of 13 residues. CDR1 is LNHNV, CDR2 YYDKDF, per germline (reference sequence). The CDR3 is CATSRGQGAEAFF. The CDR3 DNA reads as TGTGCCACCAGCAGAGGACAGGGCGCTGAAGCTTTCTTT.